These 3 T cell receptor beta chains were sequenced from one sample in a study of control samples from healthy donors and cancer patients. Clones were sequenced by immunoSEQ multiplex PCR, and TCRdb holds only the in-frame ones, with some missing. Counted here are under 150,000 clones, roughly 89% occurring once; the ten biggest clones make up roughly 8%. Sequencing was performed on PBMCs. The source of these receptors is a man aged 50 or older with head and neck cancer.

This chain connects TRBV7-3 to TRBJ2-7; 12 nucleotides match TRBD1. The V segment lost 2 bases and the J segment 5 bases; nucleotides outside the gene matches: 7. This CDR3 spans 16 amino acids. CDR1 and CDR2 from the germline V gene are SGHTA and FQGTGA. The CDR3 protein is CASSLHPGTGGHEQYF. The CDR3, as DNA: TGTGCCAGCAGCTTACATCCAGGGACAGGGGGCCACGAGCAGTACTTC.

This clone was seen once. The CDR3 sequence: CASSNGQGRSEAFF. The CDR3 DNA reads TGTGCCAGCAGTAATGGACAGGGACGGTCGGAAGCTTTCTTT. This rearrangement joins TRBV6-5 to TRBJ1-1; 8 bases fit TRBD1. V trimming: 5 bases; J trimming: 8 bases; junction bases outside the gene matches: 10. Looked up from germline, CDR1 is MNHEY and CDR2 is SVGAGI. The CDR3 covers 14 residues.

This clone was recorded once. CDR3 protein: CASSSQGFGNQPQHF. Here the CDR3 DNA reads TGTGCCAGCAGTTCTCAGGGGTTCGGCAATCAGCCCCAGCATTTT. The rearrangement joins TRBV6-6 to TRBJ1-5; D may be TRBD1 (6 bases). Germline V gene sequence: CDR1 MNHNY, CDR2 SVGAGI (reference sequence). V shed 4 bases and J shed 2 bases, with 12 bases lying between them. CDR3 length: 15 amino acids.